The present T cell receptor (beta chain) was sequenced within a study of blood T cells in healthy people across ages. Points on this clonotype: Its target is unknown.

A second PCR of 7 to 11 cycles used a sample-barcoded 5' primer and a J-beta primer mix. All cDNA molecules were each tagged by a template-switch adaptor with 12 random nucleotides. TCRdb reanalysed the 5' RACE reads using MiXCR and keeps one entry per CDR3 protein. This table holds roughly 2 million distinct CDR3 sequences, 49% found once. Study results and limitations: The study found more naive CD4+ cells and higher diversity in long-lived than aged donors.

The sequenced sample was blood. This clonotype originated in a woman aged 40 to 55 in good health.

The CDR3 protein is CASSPWTGAGIDTQYF. CDR3 nucleotide sequence: TGTGCCAGCAGTCCCTGGACAGGAGCGGGGATAGATACGCAGTATTTT. The chain joins TRBV27 to TRBJ2-3; tentatively, D is TRBD1 or TRBD2 (7 bases each). V dropped 5 bases and J dropped 5 bases, with 20 bases sitting between them. Germline CDR1 reads MNHEY; CDR2 reads SMNVEV (reference sequence). The CDR3 loop spans 16 amino acids.